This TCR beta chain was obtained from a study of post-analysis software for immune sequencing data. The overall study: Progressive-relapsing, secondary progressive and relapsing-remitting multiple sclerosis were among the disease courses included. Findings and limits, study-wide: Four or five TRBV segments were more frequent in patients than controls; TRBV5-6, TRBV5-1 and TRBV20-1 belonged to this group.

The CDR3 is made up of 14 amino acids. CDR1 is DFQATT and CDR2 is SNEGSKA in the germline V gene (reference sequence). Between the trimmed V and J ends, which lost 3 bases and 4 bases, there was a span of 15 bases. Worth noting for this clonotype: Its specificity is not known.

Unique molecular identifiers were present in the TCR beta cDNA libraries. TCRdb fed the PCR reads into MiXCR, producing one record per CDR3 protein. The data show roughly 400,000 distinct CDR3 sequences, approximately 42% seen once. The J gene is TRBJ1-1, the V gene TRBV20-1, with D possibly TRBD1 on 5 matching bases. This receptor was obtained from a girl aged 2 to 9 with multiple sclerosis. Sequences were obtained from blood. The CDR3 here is CSASPGRGGTEAFF. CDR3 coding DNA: TGCAGTGCTAGCCCGGGGCGGGGTGGCACTGAAGCTTTCTTT.